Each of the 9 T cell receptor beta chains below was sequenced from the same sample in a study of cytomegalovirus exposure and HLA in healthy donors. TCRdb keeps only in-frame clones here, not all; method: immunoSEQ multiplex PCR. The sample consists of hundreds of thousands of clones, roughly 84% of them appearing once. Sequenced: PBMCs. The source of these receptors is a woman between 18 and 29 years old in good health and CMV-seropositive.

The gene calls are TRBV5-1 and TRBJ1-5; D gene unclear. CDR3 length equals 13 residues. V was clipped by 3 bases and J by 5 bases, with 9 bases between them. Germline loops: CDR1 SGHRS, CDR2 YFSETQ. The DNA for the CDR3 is TGCGCCAGCAGCTCCAACGGGGATCAGCCCCAGCATTTT. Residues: CASSSNGDQPQHF.

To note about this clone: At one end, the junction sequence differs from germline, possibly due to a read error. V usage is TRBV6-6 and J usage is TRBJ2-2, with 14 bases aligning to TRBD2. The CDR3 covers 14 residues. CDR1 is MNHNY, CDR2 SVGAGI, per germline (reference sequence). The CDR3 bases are TGTGCCGGCAGACTAGCGGGAGGGTCCGGGGAGCTGTTTTTT. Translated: CAGRLAGGSGELFF.

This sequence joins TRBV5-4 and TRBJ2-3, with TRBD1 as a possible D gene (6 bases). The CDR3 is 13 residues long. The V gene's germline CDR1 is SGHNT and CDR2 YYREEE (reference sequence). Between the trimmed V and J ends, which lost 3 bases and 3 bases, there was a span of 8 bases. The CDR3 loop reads CASSSQGTDTQYF. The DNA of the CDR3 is TGTGCCAGCAGCTCACAGGGAACAGATACGCAGTATTTT. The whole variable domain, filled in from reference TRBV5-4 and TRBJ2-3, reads ETGVTQSPTHLIKTRGQQVTLRCSSQSGHNTVSWYQQALGQGPQFIFQYYREEENGRGNFPPRFSGLQFPNYSSELNVNALELDDSALYLCASSSQGTDTQYFGPGTRLTVL.

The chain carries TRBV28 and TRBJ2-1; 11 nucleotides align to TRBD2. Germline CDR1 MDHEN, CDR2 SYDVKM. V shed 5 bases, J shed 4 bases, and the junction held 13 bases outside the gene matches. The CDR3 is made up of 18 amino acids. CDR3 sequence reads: CASSQIGTSGWGYNEQFF. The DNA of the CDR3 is TGTGCCAGCAGTCAAATAGGGACTAGCGGCTGGGGGTACAATGAGCAGTTCTTC. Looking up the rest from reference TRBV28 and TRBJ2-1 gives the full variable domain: DVKVTQSSRYLVKRTGEKVFLECVQDMDHENMFWYRQDPGLGLRLIYFSYDVKMKEKGDIPEGYSVSREKKERFSLILESASTNQTSMYLCASSQIGTSGWGYNEQFFGPGTRLTVL.

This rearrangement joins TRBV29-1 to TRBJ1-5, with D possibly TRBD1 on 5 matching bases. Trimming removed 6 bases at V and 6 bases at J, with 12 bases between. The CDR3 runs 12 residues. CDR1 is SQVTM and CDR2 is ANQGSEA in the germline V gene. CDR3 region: CSVRSGGQPQHF. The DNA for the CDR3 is TGCAGCGTACGAAGCGGGGGTCAGCCCCAGCATTTT.

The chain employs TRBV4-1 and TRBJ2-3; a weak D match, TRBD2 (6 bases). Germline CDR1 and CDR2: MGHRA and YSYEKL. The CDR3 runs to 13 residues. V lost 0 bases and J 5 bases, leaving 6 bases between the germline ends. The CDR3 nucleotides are TGCGCCAGCAGCCAAGAGGGACTAGATACGCAGTATTTT. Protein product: CASSQEGLDTQYF.

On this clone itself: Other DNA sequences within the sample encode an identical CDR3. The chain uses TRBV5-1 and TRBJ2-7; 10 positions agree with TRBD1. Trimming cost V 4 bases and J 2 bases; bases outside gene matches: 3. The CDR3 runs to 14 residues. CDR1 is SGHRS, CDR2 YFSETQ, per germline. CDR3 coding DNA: TGCGCCAGCAGCCTGGGACAGGGGCCCTACGAGCAGTACTTC. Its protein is CASSLGQGPYEQYF.

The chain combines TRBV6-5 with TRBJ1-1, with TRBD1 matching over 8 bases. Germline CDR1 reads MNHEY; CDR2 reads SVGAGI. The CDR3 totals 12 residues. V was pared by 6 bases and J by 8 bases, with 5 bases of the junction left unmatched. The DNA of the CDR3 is TGTGCCAGCAGCCGTGGACAGGGCGAAGCTTTCTTT. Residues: CASSRGQGEAFF.

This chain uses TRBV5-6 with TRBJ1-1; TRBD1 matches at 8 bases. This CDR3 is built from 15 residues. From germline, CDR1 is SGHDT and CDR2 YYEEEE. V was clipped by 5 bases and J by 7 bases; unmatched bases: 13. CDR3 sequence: CASRFADREESEAFF. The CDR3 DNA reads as TGTGCCAGCAGGTTCGCGGACAGGGAAGAGAGTGAAGCTTTCTTT.